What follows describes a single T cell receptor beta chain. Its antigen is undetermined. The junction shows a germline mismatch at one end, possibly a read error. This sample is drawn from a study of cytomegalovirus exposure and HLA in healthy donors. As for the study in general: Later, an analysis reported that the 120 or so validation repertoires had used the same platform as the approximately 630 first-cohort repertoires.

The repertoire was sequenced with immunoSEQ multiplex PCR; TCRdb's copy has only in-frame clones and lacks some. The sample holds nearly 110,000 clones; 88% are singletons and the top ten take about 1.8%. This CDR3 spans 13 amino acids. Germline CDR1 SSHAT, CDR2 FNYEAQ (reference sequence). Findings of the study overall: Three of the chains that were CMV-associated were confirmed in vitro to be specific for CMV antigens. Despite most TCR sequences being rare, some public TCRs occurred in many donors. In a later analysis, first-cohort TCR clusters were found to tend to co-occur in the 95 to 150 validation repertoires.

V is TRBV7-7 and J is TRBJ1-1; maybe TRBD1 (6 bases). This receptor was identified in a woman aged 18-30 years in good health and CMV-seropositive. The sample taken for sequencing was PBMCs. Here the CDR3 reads CASSLTQGAEAFF. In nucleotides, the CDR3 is TGTGCTAGCAGCTTAACACAGGGCGCTGAAGCTTTCTTT.